The following is a T cell receptor (beta chain) sequence with its context. RNA transcripts were the template for amplifying TCR beta CDR3 regions. The HTBI set primed first-round TCR CDR3 RT-PCR. TCRdb called the multiplex PCR reads again in MiXCR, with one record for every CDR3 protein. Here the sample spans 600,000 to 900,000 distinct CDR3 sequences, around 17% being singletons. Across 18 months, stable Graves' hyperthyroidism was marked by no progression to ophthalmopathy. The entry originates in a study of T cells in Graves' hyperthyroidism and ophthalmopathy. V dropped 0 bases and J dropped 3 bases, with 8 bases sitting between them. The CDR3 has 13 amino acids. CDR1 is DFQATT and CDR2 is SNEGSKA in the germline V gene (reference sequence).

The clonotype comes from a man between 18 and 35 years old with Graves' hyperthyroidism. V gene TRBV20-1 combines with J gene TRBJ1-2, with no clear D. The sequencing sample was made of blood. In nucleotides, the CDR3 is TGCAGTGCTAGAGAGTGGGGAGACTATGGCTACACCTTC. Protein product: CSAREWGDYGYTF.